The 27 T cell receptor beta chains below were found in one sample sequenced in a study of cytomegalovirus exposure and HLA in healthy donors. PCR amplification relied on 60 Vbeta primers (plus 13 Jbeta primers). The protocol was immunoSEQ multiplex PCR, while the TCRdb copy is restricted to in-frame clones and leaves out a portion. The table includes 130,000 to 150,000 clones, around 79% detected once. Sequencing input: PBMCs. Receptors originate from a woman aged 40 to 50 in good health and CMV-seropositive.

The chain carries TRBV28 and TRBJ1-2, with 8 bases that match TRBD1. V lost 6 bases, J lost 6 bases, and 9 bases stayed unmatched. The V gene's germline CDR1 is MDHEN and CDR2 SYDVKM. The CDR3 is made up of 14 amino acids. CDR3 nucleotides: TGTGCCAGCAGCTACTCAGGACAGGGCCATGGCTACACCTTC. It is translated as CASSYSGQGHGYTF.

This chain uses TRBV7-4 with TRBJ2-2; TRBD1 might be the D (6 bases). Germline lookup yields CDR1 SGHVT and CDR2 SQSDAQ. CDR3 length: 16 residues. V lost 1 base and J 5 bases, leaving 14 bases between the germline ends. The CDR3 DNA is TGTGCCAGCAGCTTAGACATGGGGGCGCGGACCGGGGAGCTGTTTTTT. Its protein product is CASSLDMGARTGELFF.

V gene TRBV7-2 combines with J gene TRBJ1-6; 9 nucleotides agree with TRBD1. V was clipped by 4 bases and J by 10 bases; unmatched bases: 11. CDR3 length: 16 amino acids. Germline V gene data show CDR1 as SGHTA and CDR2 as FQGNSA. Here the CDR3 DNA reads TGTGCCAGCAGCTCGGGGCGAGGGACAGGGATATCACCCCTCCACTTT. Amino acids: CASSSGRGTGISPLHF.

This clone occurred a few times. No DNA is shown, since the ends of the CDR3 on it are uncertain; the CDR3 is the one TCRdb lists. CDR3 protein: CASSPSTDARQMKNCFF. The gene calls are TRBV11-3 and TRBJ1-4; TRBD1 is the table's D call, not checked against the DNA. Germline CDR1 is SGHNT and CDR2 is YENEEA. Ends included, the CDR3 has 17 residues.

V and J are TRBV28 and TRBJ1-1; 8 nucleotides line up with TRBD1. CDR1 and CDR2 (germline): MDHEN, SYDVKM. The CDR3 runs to 15 residues. V gave up 5 bases and J gave up 4 bases; unmatched junction bases: 9. The CDR3 DNA reads TGTGCCAGCAGTCGGACAGGGAGTTTTTCCACTGAAGCTTTCTTT. Its translation is CASSRTGSFSTEAFF.

V and J are TRBV2 and TRBJ2-5, with D possibly being TRBD2 (6 bases). V was trimmed by 4 bases and J by 2 bases, leaving 14 bases between them. Looked up from germline, CDR1 is SNHLY and CDR2 is FYNNEI. This CDR3 has 15 residues. CDR3 loop: CASSVLGGDQETQYF. CDR3 sequence (DNA): TGTGCCAGCAGTGTATTAGGCGGGGATCAAGAGACCCAGTACTTC.

J is TRBJ2-5 and V is TRBV2; D not certain. V shed 3 bases and J shed 3 bases, with 8 bases lying between them. Germline loops: CDR1 SNHLY, CDR2 FYNNEI. This CDR3 is built from 13 residues. The CDR3 region has the DNA TGTGCCAGCAGTGAGGGCTTAAAAGAGACCCAGTACTTC. The encoded protein is CASSEGLKETQYF.

This clone occurred a few times. The chain employs TRBV5-1 and TRBJ2-1, with 7 nucleotides matching TRBD2. V gave up 0 bases and J gave up 5 bases; unmatched junction bases: 5. Germline-derived CDR1 and CDR2 are SGHRS and YFSETQ. The length of the CDR3 is 15 residues. The CDR3 reads CASSLVLAANNEQFF. The CDR3 bases are TGCGCCAGCAGCTTGGTTCTAGCGGCCAACAATGAGCAGTTCTTC.

For the CDR3, the DNA is TGTGCCAGCAGCACCACAGGAGGGACTGAAGCTTTCTTT. Its translation: CASSTTGGTEAFF. The chain uses TRBV7-3 and TRBJ1-1, with D perhaps matching TRBD1 (5 bases). The CDR3 is 13 amino acids. Trimming stripped 5 bases from V and 5 bases from J, with 12 bases between. Germline V gene data show CDR1 as SGHTA and CDR2 as FQGTGA.

This clone was seen once. This chain joins TRBV18 and TRBJ2-3, with 7 bases fitting TRBD1. Per germline, CDR1 KGHSH and CDR2 LQKENI. V lost 4 bases, J lost 4 bases, and 5 bases stayed unmatched. The CDR3 length is 14 residues. CDR3 loop: CASSLRGQPDTQYF. Here the CDR3 DNA reads TGTGCCAGCTCACTCCGGGGACAGCCAGATACGCAGTATTTT.

The genes are TRBV23-1 and TRBJ2-2, with D perhaps TRBD2 (5 bases). TRBV23-1 is annotated as an ORF whose role is uncertain. Trimming took 1 base from V and 2 from J, leaving 8 bases between them. The CDR3 is 15 amino acids. CDR3 amino acids: CASSQFRTNTGELFF. The CDR3 DNA follows: TGCGCCAGCAGTCAATTCCGGACTAACACCGGGGAGCTGTTTTTT.

In its sample, this clone was seen a few times. The gene calls are TRBV2 and TRBJ2-2; 8 bases are a match to TRBD2. The CDR3 covers 15 residues. J gave up 2 bases and V 6 bases, and 5 bases lay outside the gene matches. CDR1 and CDR2 from the germline V gene are SNHLY and FYNNEI. CDR3 nucleotides: TGTGCCAGCAGGCCTAGCGGGTCTAACACCGGGGAGCTGTTTTTT. As protein: CASRPSGSNTGELFF.

The chain links TRBV9 to TRBJ2-1; D gene uncertain. Trimming cost V 2 bases and J 10 bases, with 13 bases left between them. The CDR3 extends over 13 amino acids. Looked up from germline, CDR1 is SGDLS and CDR2 is YYNGEE. CDR3 nucleotide sequence: TGTGCCAGCAGCGTTACCTCGGTGCGGGAGCAGTTCTTC. Residues: CASSVTSVREQFF.

The chain has TRBV5-1 and TRBJ2-5, with 8 bases lining up with TRBD1. The CDR3 totals 15 residues. The germline CDR1 and CDR2 sequences are SGHRS and YFSETQ. J gave up 2 bases and V 4 bases, and 7 bases lay outside the gene matches. CDR3 sequence reads: CASSERTGWQETQYF. Written as DNA, the CDR3 is TGCGCCAGCAGCGAAAGGACAGGGTGGCAAGAGACCCAGTACTTC.

V and J are TRBV19 and TRBJ1-1; 7 nucleotides match TRBD1. There are 14 residues in the CDR3. Germline V lookup: CDR1 LNHDA, CDR2 SQIVND (reference sequence). Unmatched junction bases numbered 7, after V lost 4 bases and J lost 5 bases. This CDR3 reads CASSKGTEQTEAFF. CDR3 nucleotides: TGTGCCAGTAGTAAGGGGACAGAACAGACTGAAGCTTTCTTT.

This clone has just a few counts. The rearrangement links TRBV2 to TRBJ2-5; D ambiguous. The length of the CDR3 is 13 residues. The V and J ends lost 10 bases and 5 bases respectively, with 17 bases between them. Germline V lookup: CDR1 SNHLY, CDR2 FYNNEI. CDR3 in amino acids: CATTLALHETQYF. The DNA of the CDR3 is TGTGCCACCACTCTCGCACTCCACGAGACCCAGTACTTC.

The chain is built from TRBV6-1 and TRBJ1-1; maybe TRBD1 (5 bases). Trimming stripped 8 bases from V and 4 bases from J, with 20 bases between. Per germline, CDR1 MNHNS and CDR2 SASEGT. The CDR3 has 15 residues. The CDR3 nucleotides read TGTGCCAGCGGGGAGGTTAAGGGGTTTTTCACTGAAGCTTTCTTT. Translated, it gives CASGEVKGFFTEAFF.

This clone was recorded only once. The chain carries TRBV19 and TRBJ2-7; D is possibly TRBD1 (7 bases). Germline CDR1 reads LNHDA; CDR2 reads SQIVND (reference sequence). The CDR3 length is 15 residues. The V and J ends lost 3 bases and 4 bases respectively, with 16 bases between them. CDR3 region: CASSIIGRGRYEQYF. Written as DNA, the CDR3 is TGTGCCAGTAGTATCATCGGCAGGGGGAGGTACGAGCAGTACTTC.

This chain connects TRBV6-1 to TRBJ2-3; D remains ambiguous. V was trimmed by 6 bases and J by 6 bases, leaving 10 bases between them. CDR3 size: 12 residues. CDR1 MNHNS and CDR2 SASEGT come from the germline V gene. DNA for the CDR3: TGTGCCAGCAGCGCCGGTTGGGATACGCAGTATTTT. Protein: CASSAGWDTQYF.

The chain couples TRBV7-3 to TRBJ2-3, with TRBD2 identical over 10 bases. Trimming at V came to 5 bases and at J to 2 bases, leaving 7 bases not matched to a gene. Germline CDR1 is SGHTA and CDR2 is FQGTGA. CDR3 length equals 16 residues. CDR3 sequence (DNA): TGTGCCAGCAGCCGCGCTAGCGGGGGTCTCACAGATACGCAGTATTTT. Translation gives CASSRASGGLTDTQYF. The variable domain in full, completed from reference TRBV7-3 and TRBJ2-3, reads GAGVSQTPSNKVTEKGKYVELRCDPISGHTALYWYRQSLGQGPEFLIYFQGTGAADDSGLPNDRFFAVRPEGSVSTLKIQRTERGDSAVYLCASSRASGGLTDTQYFGPGTRLTVL.

The gene calls are TRBV9 and TRBJ1-3; possibly TRBD1 for D (5 bases). This CDR3 region has 16 residues. CDR1 is SGDLS and CDR2 is YYNGEE in the germline V gene. The V gene lost 1 base and the J gene lost 0 bases, with 11 bases spanning the gap. The CDR3 reads CASSVSSTASGNTIYF. CDR3 DNA: TGTGCCAGCAGCGTAAGTTCGACAGCCTCTGGAAACACCATATATTTT.

The genes are TRBV6-1 and TRBJ1-4; D unresolved. Germline-derived CDR1 and CDR2 are MNHNS and SASEGT. V lost 6 bases to trimming and J lost 7 bases, with 12 bases between them. The CDR3 runs to 13 residues. This chain's CDR3 is CASRDGLGEKLFF. The DNA for the CDR3 is TGTGCCAGCAGGGATGGGCTTGGTGAAAAACTGTTTTTT.

The chain is built from TRBV11-1 and TRBJ1-2, with no clear D. V gave up 3 bases and J gave up 7 bases, with 12 bases separating them. Germline V lookup: CDR1 SGHAT, CDR2 FQDESV (reference sequence). The CDR3 runs 13 residues. The CDR3 DNA reads as TGTGCCAGCAGCTTGGGTTCCCAGGCTGGCTACACCTTC. Translated, it gives CASSLGSQAGYTF.

The chain couples TRBV28 to TRBJ2-7; no definite D call. This CDR3 has 14 amino acids. Between the trimmed V and J ends, which lost 2 bases and 3 bases, there was a span of 11 bases. Germline V CDR1 and CDR2: MDHEN, SYDVKM. CDR3 sequence: CASSLPQAHYEQYF. CDR3 DNA: TGTGCCAGCAGTTTACCCCAGGCCCACTACGAGCAGTACTTC.

On this clone: One end of the junction is discordant with germline, which a read error may explain. The J gene is TRBJ2-1, the V gene TRBV19, with TRBD1 as a possible D gene (5 bases). CDR1 LNHDA and CDR2 SQIVND come from the germline V gene (reference sequence). The length of the CDR3 is 14 residues. For the CDR3, the DNA is TGTGCCAGTAGTGTAGAAGGGGTTTACAATGAGCAGTTCTTC. Translation: CASSVEGVYNEQFF.

This clone came up once. CDR3 protein: CASSERTGFNYGYTF. The CDR3 DNA reads as TGTGCCAGCAGCGAACGAACAGGGTTTAACTATGGCTACACCTTC. The chain uses TRBV9 and TRBJ1-2, with a weak D call TRBD1 (6 bases). V was cut by 3 bases and J by 1 base, with 13 bases left in between. The germline CDR1 and CDR2 sequences are SGDLS and YYNGEE. The CDR3 totals 15 residues. Supplemented by reference TRBV9 and TRBJ1-2, the full variable domain reads DSGVTQTPKHLITATGQRVTLRCSPRSGDLSVYWYQQSLDQGLQFLIQYYNGEERAKGNILERFSAQQFPDLHSELNLSSLELGDSALYFCASSERTGFNYGYTFGSGTRLTVV.

This chain joins TRBV7-6 and TRBJ2-5; 10 bases match TRBD2. Germline V gives CDR1 SGHVS, CDR2 FNYEAQ. The V segment lost 5 bases and the J segment 3 bases; nucleotides outside the gene matches: 12. There are 17 residues in the CDR3. CDR3 coding DNA: TGTGCCAGCAGCCCCGGAGGGAAGCGGGGGGGAAAAGAGACCCAGTACTTC. Translation: CASSPGGKRGGKETQYF. Filled out from reference TRBV7-6 and TRBJ2-5, the complete variable domain reads GAGVSQSPRYKVTKRGQDVALRCDPISGHVSLYWYRQALGQGPEFLTYFNYEAQQDKSGLPNDRFSAERPEGSISTLTIQRTEQRDSAMYRCASSPGGKRGGKETQYFGPGTRLLVL.